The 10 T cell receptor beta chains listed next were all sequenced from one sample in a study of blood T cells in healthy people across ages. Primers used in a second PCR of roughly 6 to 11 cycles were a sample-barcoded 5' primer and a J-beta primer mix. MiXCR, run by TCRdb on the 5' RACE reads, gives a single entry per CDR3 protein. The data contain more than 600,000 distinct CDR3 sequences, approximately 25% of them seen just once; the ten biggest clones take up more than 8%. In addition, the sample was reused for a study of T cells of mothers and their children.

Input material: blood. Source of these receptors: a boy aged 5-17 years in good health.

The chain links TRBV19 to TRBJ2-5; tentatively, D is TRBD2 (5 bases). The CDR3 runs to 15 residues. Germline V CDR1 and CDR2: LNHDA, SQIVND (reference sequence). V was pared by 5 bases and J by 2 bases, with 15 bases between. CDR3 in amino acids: CASSSGLTSQETQYF. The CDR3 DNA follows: TGTGCCAGTAGTTCAGGACTTACTTCGCAAGAGACCCAGTACTTC.

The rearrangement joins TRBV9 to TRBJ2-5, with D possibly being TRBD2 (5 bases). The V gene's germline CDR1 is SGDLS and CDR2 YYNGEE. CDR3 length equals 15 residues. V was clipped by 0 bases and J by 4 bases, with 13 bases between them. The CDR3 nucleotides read TGTGCCAGCAGCGTAGTCCCGGGGAGCGGAGAGACCCAGTACTTC. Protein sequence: CASSVVPGSGETQYF.

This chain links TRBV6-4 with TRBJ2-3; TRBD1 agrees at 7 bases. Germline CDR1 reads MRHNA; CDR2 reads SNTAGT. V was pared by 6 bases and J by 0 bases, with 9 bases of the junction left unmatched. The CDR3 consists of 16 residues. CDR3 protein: CASRRTGATSTDTQYF. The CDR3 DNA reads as TGTGCCAGCAGAAGAACAGGGGCAACTAGCACAGATACGCAGTATTTT.

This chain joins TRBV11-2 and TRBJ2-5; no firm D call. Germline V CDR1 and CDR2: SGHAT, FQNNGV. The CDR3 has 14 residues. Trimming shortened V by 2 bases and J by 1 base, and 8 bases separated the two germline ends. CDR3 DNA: TGTGCCAGCAGCTTAAGGCCCCCCCAAGAGACCCAGTACTTC. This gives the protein CASSLRPPQETQYF.

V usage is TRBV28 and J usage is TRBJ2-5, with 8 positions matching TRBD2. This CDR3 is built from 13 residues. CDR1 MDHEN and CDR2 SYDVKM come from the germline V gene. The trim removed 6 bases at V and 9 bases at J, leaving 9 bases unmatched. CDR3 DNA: TGTGCCAGCAGCCTACAGGGCGGGGGGTCCCAGTACTTC. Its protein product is CASSLQGGGSQYF.

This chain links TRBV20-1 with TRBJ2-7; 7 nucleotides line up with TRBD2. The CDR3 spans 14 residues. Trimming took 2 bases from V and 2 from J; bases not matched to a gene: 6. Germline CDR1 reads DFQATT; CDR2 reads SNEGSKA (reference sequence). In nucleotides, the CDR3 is TGCAGTGCTAGACCGACTAGCAGAACCTACGAGCAGTACTTC. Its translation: CSARPTSRTYEQYF.

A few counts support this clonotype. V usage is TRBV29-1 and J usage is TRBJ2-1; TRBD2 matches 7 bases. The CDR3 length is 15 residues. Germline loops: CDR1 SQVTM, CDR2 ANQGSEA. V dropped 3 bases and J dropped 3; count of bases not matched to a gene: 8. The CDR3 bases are TGCAGCGTTGACGGGGGAGGGCCCCTCTACAATGAGCAGTTCTTC. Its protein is CSVDGGGPLYNEQFF.

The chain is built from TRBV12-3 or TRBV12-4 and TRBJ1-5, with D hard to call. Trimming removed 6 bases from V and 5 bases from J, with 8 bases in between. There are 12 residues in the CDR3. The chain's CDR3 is CASRFLDQPQHF. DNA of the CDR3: TGTGCCAGCAGATTCCTCGATCAGCCCCAGCATTTT.

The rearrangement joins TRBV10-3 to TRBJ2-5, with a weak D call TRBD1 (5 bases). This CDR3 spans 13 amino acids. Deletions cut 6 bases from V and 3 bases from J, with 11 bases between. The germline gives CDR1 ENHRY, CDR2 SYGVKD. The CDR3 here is CAISPTAKETQYF. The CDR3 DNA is TGTGCCATCAGCCCGACAGCAAAAGAGACCCAGTACTTC.

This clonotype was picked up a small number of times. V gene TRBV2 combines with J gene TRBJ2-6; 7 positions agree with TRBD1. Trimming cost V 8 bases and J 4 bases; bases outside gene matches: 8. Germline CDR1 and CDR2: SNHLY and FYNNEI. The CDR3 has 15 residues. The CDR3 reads CASGDTGEGANVLTF. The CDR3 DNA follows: TGTGCCAGCGGAGATACAGGGGAAGGGGCCAACGTCCTGACTTTC.